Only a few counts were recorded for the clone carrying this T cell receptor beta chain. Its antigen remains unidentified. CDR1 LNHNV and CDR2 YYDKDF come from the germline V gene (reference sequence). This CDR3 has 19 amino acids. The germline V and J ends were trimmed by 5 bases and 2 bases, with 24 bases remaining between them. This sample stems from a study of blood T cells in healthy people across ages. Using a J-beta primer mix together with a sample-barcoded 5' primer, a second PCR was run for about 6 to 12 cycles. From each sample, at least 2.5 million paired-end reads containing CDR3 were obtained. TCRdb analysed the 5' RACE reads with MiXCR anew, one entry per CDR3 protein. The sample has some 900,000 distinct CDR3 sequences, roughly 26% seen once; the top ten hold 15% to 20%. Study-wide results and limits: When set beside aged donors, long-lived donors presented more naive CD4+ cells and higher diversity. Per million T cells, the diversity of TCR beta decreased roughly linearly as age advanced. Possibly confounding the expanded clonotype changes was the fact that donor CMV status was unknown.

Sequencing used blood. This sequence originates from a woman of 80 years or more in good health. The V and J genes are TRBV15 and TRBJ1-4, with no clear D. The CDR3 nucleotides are TGTGCCACCAGCCCTGTGTCGGGAAGCCCGGGTCTCACTAATGAAAAACTGTTTTTT. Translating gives CATSPVSGSPGLTNEKLFF. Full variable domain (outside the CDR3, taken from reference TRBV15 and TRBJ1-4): DAMVIQNPRYQVTQFGKPVTLSCSQTLNHNVMYWYQQKSSQAPKLLFHYYDKDFNNEADTPDNFQSRRPNTSFCFLDIRSPGLGDTAMYLCATSPVSGSPGLTNEKLFFGSGTQLSVL.